The sequence of this T cell receptor (delta chain) was determined in a study of gamma-delta T cells after stem cell transplantation. In this sample, this clone turned up a few times. The V segment lost 1 base and the J segment 1 base; nucleotides outside the gene matches: 6. CDR1 is GEAIGNYY, CDR2 EKD, per germline. The CDR3 covers 19 residues. TCRdb re-called the RT-PCR reads using CATT. The data contain 5,500 to 7,000 delta-chain clones, around a quarter of them singletons. Sequenced input: gamma-delta T cells. The chain couples TRDV2 to TRDJ3, with 10 bases lining up with TRDD3. This receptor was obtained from a human donor. It is not recorded whose cells these are; they may come from a transplant donor. The CDR3 DNA reads as TGTGCCTGTGACACGGCCTGGGGGATAACTTCCTGGGACACCCGACAGATGTTTTTC. This translates into CACDTAWGITSWDTRQMFF.